Listed below are T cell receptor beta chains from one sample, sequenced in a study of cytomegalovirus exposure and HLA in healthy donors. Libraries were prepared by immunoSEQ multiplex PCR; TCRdb keeps only in-frame clonotypes and omits some of them. Here the sample spans about 75,000 clones, 65% to 90% being singletons. Material for sequencing was PBMCs. The receptor set was obtained from a man aged 70-80 years in good health and CMV-seropositive. The CDR3 runs from the conserved cysteine through the conserved F or W.

v_call,cdr3_aa
TRBV13,CASSLRSGKIGGTDTQYF
TRBV18,CASSPEGNQPQHF
TRBV28,CASSWARTGTEQYF
TRBV19,CASSTQGATQYF
TRBV7-3,CASSLLEPGANVLTF
TRBV28,CASSYPPGRNSEAFF
TRBV6-5,CASSYGTGEQPQHF
TRBV27,CASPGGLQPQHF
TRBV5-1,CASSQGAGPPYEQYF
TRBV11-3,CASSPRTGMATGELFF
TRBV5-1,CASSTNYGYTF
TRBV9,CASSVGGTSEYEQYF
TRBV6-1,CASSVLGTGNYGYTF
TRBV5-1,CASSLVPDSTYEQYF
TRBV30,CAWTRVAEQYF
TRBV6-6,CASSYGPGGNQPQHF
TRBV19,CASSPDWVGETQYF